These 27 T cell receptor beta chains share one sample of origin, sequenced in a study of blood T cell repertoires in COVID-19. Measured with immunoSEQ multiplex PCR; TCRdb has only the in-frame clones, and not every one. The table records just under 150,000 clones, about 85% of them present only once. Sequences were obtained from peripheral blood. The receptors stem from a human donor with acute or convalescent COVID-19. The donor label of this sample is uncertain.

This chain links TRBV5-1 with TRBJ1-4, with TRBD1 matching over 10 bases. Unmatched junction bases numbered 3, after V lost 5 bases and J lost 2 bases. CDR3 length: 15 residues. Germline assignment: CDR1 SGHRS and CDR2 YFSETQ. Here the CDR3 DNA reads TGCGCCAGCAGGGACAGGGGGAACACTAATGAAAAACTGTTTTTT. Residues: CASRDRGNTNEKLFF. The full variable domain, its missing parts supplied by reference TRBV5-1 and TRBJ1-4, is KAGVTQTPRYLIKTRGQQVTLSCSPISGHRSVSWYQQTPGQGLQFLFEYFSETQRNKGNFPGRFSGRQFSNSRSEMNVSTLELGDSALYLCASRDRGNTNEKLFFGSGTQLSVL.

As regards this clone: The sample holds other DNA sequences that translate to the same CDR3. The gene calls are TRBV28 and TRBJ1-3; D is possibly TRBD1 (5 bases). V lost 6 bases to trimming and J lost 7 bases, with 10 bases between them. The CDR3 has 12 amino acids. CDR1 MDHEN and CDR2 SYDVKM come from the germline V gene. The CDR3 sequence: CASSHSGNTIYF. The CDR3, as DNA: TGTGCCAGCAGCCATTCAGGGAACACCATATATTTT.

The chain employs TRBV6-2 or TRBV6-3 and TRBJ2-1; 16 bases map to TRBD2. V gave up 6 bases and J gave up 4 bases; unmatched junction bases: 12. The CDR3 length is 19 residues. Germline values: CDR1 MNHEY, CDR2 SVGEGT. The CDR3 nucleotides read TGTGCCAGCAGCAGATCCGGGACTAGCGGGAGGGTTCGTTACAATGAGCAGTTCTTC. This gives the protein CASSRSGTSGRVRYNEQFF.

J is TRBJ2-7 and V is TRBV2; tentative D call: TRBD2 (5 bases). The germline V gene has CDR1 SNHLY and CDR2 FYNNEI. The CDR3 extends over 14 amino acids. Trimming removed 7 bases from V and 0 bases from J, with 13 bases in between. This CDR3 reads CASTSGLISYEQYF. CDR3 in DNA: TGTGCCAGCACAAGTGGACTGATCTCCTACGAGCAGTACTTC. The variable domain in full, with the rest retrieved from reference TRBV2 and TRBJ2-7, is EPEVTQTPSHQVTQMGQEVILRCVPISNHLYFYWYRQILGQKVEFLVSFYNNEISEKSEIFDDQFSVERPDGSNFTLKIRSTKLEDSAMYFCASTSGLISYEQYFGPGTRLTVT.

This sequence joins TRBV7-9 and TRBJ2-1; 8 bases line up with TRBD1. V trimming: 4 bases; J trimming: 2 bases; junction bases outside the gene matches: 7. Per germline, CDR1 SEHNR and CDR2 FQNEAQ (reference sequence). CDR3 length: 16 residues. The chain's CDR3 is CASSSYQGATYNEQFF. As DNA, the CDR3 is TGTGCCAGCAGCTCGTACCAGGGGGCCACCTACAATGAGCAGTTCTTC.

V and J are TRBV3-1 (or the pseudogene TRBV3-2) and TRBJ2-1, with 9 nucleotides matching TRBD2. CDR1 is LGHDT and CDR2 is YNNKEL in the germline V gene (reference sequence). Trimming at V came to 0 bases and at J to 10 bases, leaving 7 bases not matched to a gene. This CDR3 is built from 15 residues. CDR3 DNA sequence: TGTGCCAGCAGCCAAGATTACGGGACTAGCAACGAGCAGTTCTTC. This codes for CASSQDYGTSNEQFF.

This clone occurred a few times. The chain has TRBV3-1 (or the pseudogene TRBV3-2) and TRBJ1-1, with 8 bases lining up with TRBD1. CDR3 length equals 13 residues. J was trimmed by 10 bases and V by 0 bases; bases with no gene match: 4. Germline CDR1 LGHDT, CDR2 YNNKEL (reference sequence). Here the CDR3 DNA reads TGTGCCAGCAGCCAAGAAAACGGACAGGGAGCTTTCTTT. This codes for CASSQENGQGAFF.

The chain links TRBV9 to TRBJ1-4, with 7 bases matching TRBD1. Trimming took 0 bases from V and 8 from J; bases not matched to a gene: 7. Germline V gene sequence: CDR1 SGDLS, CDR2 YYNGEE. CDR3 length equals 15 residues. This CDR3 is CASSVVGQGGEKLFF. The CDR3 nucleotides are TGTGCCAGCAGCGTAGTAGGGCAGGGGGGCGAAAAACTGTTTTTT.

V and J are TRBV7-8 and TRBJ1-5; D is uncertain. V lost 2 bases to trimming and J lost 6 bases, with 14 bases between them. The CDR3 covers 15 residues. Germline CDR1 SGHVS, CDR2 FQNEAQ. CDR3: CASSLRDLRSQPQHF. The CDR3 region has the DNA TGTGCCAGCAGCTTACGAGACTTGAGGAGTCAGCCCCAGCATTTT.

This chain joins TRBV6-5 and TRBJ1-1; 9 bases are a match to TRBD1. This CDR3 has 14 residues. The V gene end was trimmed by 5 bases and the J gene end by 5 bases; junction bases not matched to a gene: 6. From germline, CDR1 is MNHEY and CDR2 SVGAGI. DNA for the CDR3: TGTGCCAGCAGTAGGACAGGGGCCGAGACTGAAGCTTTCTTT. It is translated as CASSRTGAETEAFF.

This chain uses TRBV5-1 with TRBJ1-4; 10 bases match TRBD1. Germline V lookup: CDR1 SGHRS, CDR2 YFSETQ. The CDR3 length is 15 residues. V shed 5 bases and J 8 bases; nucleotides not matched to a gene: 9. CDR3 amino acids: CASRRGQGRQEKLFF. The CDR3 bases are TGCGCCAGCAGGCGGGGACAGGGGAGGCAGGAAAAACTGTTTTTT.

This rearrangement joins TRBV19 to TRBJ1-2, with 8 bases lining up with TRBD1. The germline CDR1 and CDR2 sequences are LNHDA and SQIVND (reference sequence). The junction had 12 bases not matched to a gene; V was cut back by 8 bases and J by 7 bases. The CDR3 loop spans 14 amino acids. The CDR3 DNA follows: TGTGCCAGTGACTCATCCGGGACAGGCTCTGGCTACACCTTC. It yields the protein CASDSSGTGSGYTF.

As regards this clone: Other DNA sequences in this specimen translate into the identical CDR3. The chain is built from TRBV7-9 and TRBJ1-4, with D possibly TRBD1 on 5 matching bases. Germline V gene sequence: CDR1 SEHNR, CDR2 FQNEAQ (reference sequence). Trimming shortened V by 1 base and J by 4 bases, and 7 bases separated the two germline ends. The CDR3 loop spans 14 amino acids. CDR3 in amino acids: CASSLGQGNEKLFF. The CDR3 region has the DNA TGTGCCAGCAGCTTAGGGCAGGGTAATGAAAAACTGTTTTTT.

The chain has TRBV2 and TRBJ1-5, with a possible D match to TRBD1 (5 bases). Trimming pared 6 bases from V and 5 bases from J, leaving 11 bases between. CDR3 length equals 13 residues. From germline, CDR1 is SNHLY and CDR2 FYNNEI. CDR3 region: CASSSGPDQPQHF. CDR3 nucleotides: TGTGCCAGCAGCTCAGGGCCCGATCAGCCCCAGCATTTT.

The V gene is TRBV4-1, the J gene TRBJ2-7; TRBD2 matches 12 bases. Germline V gene lookup returns CDR1 MGHRA and CDR2 YSYEKL. V shed 0 bases, J shed 2 bases, and the junction held 5 bases outside the gene matches. CDR3 length: 17 residues. DNA of the CDR3: TGCGCCAGCAGCCAAGATAAGGCTAGCGGGGGGGCCTACGAGCAGTACTTC. Residues: CASSQDKASGGAYEQYF.

The gene calls are TRBV6-5 and TRBJ2-1; TRBD2 aligns across 8 bases. V gave up 2 bases and J gave up 6 bases; unmatched junction bases: 6. The CDR3 spans 15 residues. Germline loops: CDR1 MNHEY, CDR2 SVGAGI. The DNA for the CDR3 is TGTGCCAGCAGTTACCAGCGGGGGAACCGCAATGAGCAGTTCTTC. It encodes CASSYQRGNRNEQFF.

This CDR3 is CASSPEPHQPQHF. The CDR3 DNA follows: TGTGCCAGCTCACCAGAGCCGCATCAGCCCCAGCATTTT. This chain uses TRBV18 with TRBJ1-5; unclear D gene. The V gene lost 2 bases and the J gene lost 5 bases, with 7 bases spanning the gap. Germline-derived CDR1 and CDR2 are KGHSH and LQKENI. CDR3 length: 13 amino acids.

The chain links TRBV19 to TRBJ2-2; D is undetermined. In germline, CDR1 is LNHDA, CDR2 SQIVND (reference sequence). Trimming left V 6 bases short and J 2 bases short, with 7 bases between. The CDR3 has 13 amino acids. DNA for the CDR3: TGTGCCAGTAGCAGTATTAACACCGGGGAGCTGTTTTTT. Residues: CASSSINTGELFF.

V and J are TRBV11-3 and TRBJ2-6; D unclear. Germline V gene sequence: CDR1 SGHNT, CDR2 YENEEA. The CDR3 runs to 16 residues. Trimming took off 5 bases at V and 0 bases at J, with 11 bases between the two ends. The CDR3 reads CASSPRGPSGANVLTF. As DNA, the CDR3 is TGTGCCAGCAGCCCTAGAGGCCCCTCTGGGGCCAACGTCCTGACTTTC.

The J gene is TRBJ1-5, the V gene TRBV2, with 7 bases that match TRBD1. V dropped 6 bases and J dropped 9; count of bases not matched to a gene: 11. This CDR3 spans 14 amino acids. CDR1 and CDR2 (germline): SNHLY, FYNNEI. CDR3 sequence (DNA): TGTGCCAGCAGACCGGGACAGCCCCCCGGGCCCCAGCATTTT. Translation gives CASRPGQPPGPQHF.

The gene calls are TRBV3-1 (or the pseudogene TRBV3-2) and TRBJ2-5; maybe TRBD1 (6 bases). This CDR3 is 13 amino acids long. V was cut by 5 bases and J by 1 base, with 8 bases left in between. CDR1 LGHDT and CDR2 YNNKEL come from the germline V gene (reference sequence). The CDR3 spells CASSRGGQETQYF. As DNA, the CDR3 is TGTGCCAGCAGCAGAGGGGGCCAAGAGACCCAGTACTTC.

The chain links TRBV7-3 to TRBJ1-1; weak D call: TRBD1 (6 bases). Trimming stripped 5 bases from V and 1 base from J, with 11 bases between. Germline CDR1 is SGHTA and CDR2 is FQGTGA. The CDR3 runs to 14 residues. CDR3 nucleotide sequence: TGTGCCAGCAGCCTGGGACAAGAGAACACTGAAGCTTTCTTT. Amino acids: CASSLGQENTEAFF.

V and J are TRBV2 and TRBJ2-3; 7 bases fit TRBD1. Looked up from germline, CDR1 is SNHLY and CDR2 is FYNNEI. CDR3 size: 14 residues. V trimming: 6 bases; J trimming: 0 bases; junction bases outside the gene matches: 3. CDR3 nucleotide sequence: TGTGCCAGCAGGAAGGACAGGAGCACAGATACGCAGTATTTT. Protein sequence: CASRKDRSTDTQYF.

CDR3 in amino acids: CASSPQVAGYGYTF. In DNA, the CDR3 is TGTGCCAGCAGCCCCCAGGTGGCTGGCTATGGCTACACCTTC. The rearrangement uses TRBV3-1 (or the pseudogene TRBV3-2) and TRBJ1-2; D uncertain. Germline V gene sequence: CDR1 LGHDT, CDR2 YNNKEL (reference sequence). Trimming left V 4 bases short and J 4 bases short, with 13 bases between. The CDR3 consists of 14 residues.

The chain carries TRBV7-9 and TRBJ2-7, with TRBD1 as a possible D gene (6 bases). The CDR3 length is 15 residues. Looked up from germline, CDR1 is SEHNR and CDR2 is FQNEAQ (reference sequence). V gave up 5 bases and J gave up 1 base, with 15 bases separating them. CDR3 in DNA: TGTGCCAGCAGCCGGGACACAACCCGATCCTACGAGCAGTACGTC. This encodes CASSRDTTRSYEQYV.

The rearrangement joins TRBV2 to TRBJ1-2, with D unclear. The CDR3 totals 14 residues. In germline, CDR1 is SNHLY, CDR2 FYNNEI. Trimming cost V 1 base and J 5 bases, with 11 bases left between them. The CDR3 coding sequence is TGTGCCAGCAGTGAAGGCGGGGATGGGTATGGCTACACCTTC. Protein product: CASSEGGDGYGYTF.

This clone was counted once. The chain couples TRBV5-1 to TRBJ2-3, with unresolved D. Germline CDR1 SGHRS, CDR2 YFSETQ. The CDR3 covers 15 residues. V was clipped by 4 bases and J by 0 bases, with 12 bases between them. The CDR3 loop reads CASSQVSSSTDTQYF. In nucleotides, the CDR3 is TGCGCCAGCAGCCAGGTGTCGTCTAGCACAGATACGCAGTATTTT.